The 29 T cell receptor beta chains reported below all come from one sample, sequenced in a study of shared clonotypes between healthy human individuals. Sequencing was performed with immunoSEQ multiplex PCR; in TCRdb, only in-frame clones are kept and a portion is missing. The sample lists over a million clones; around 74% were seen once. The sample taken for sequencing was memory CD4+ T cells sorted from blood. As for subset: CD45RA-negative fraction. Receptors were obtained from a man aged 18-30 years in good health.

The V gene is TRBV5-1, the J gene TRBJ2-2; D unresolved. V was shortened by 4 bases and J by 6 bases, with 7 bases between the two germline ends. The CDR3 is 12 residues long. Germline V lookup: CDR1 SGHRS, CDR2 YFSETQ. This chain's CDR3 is CASSVESGELFF. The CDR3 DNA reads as TGCGCCAGCAGCGTCGAGTCCGGGGAGCTGTTTTTT.

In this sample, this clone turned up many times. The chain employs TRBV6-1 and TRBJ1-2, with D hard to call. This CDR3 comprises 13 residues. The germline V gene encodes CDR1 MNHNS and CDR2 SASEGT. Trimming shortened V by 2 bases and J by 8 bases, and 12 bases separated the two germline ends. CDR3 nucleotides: TGTGCCAGCAGTGAAAAGGGAAAAGGGGGCTACACCTTC. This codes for CASSEKGKGGYTF.

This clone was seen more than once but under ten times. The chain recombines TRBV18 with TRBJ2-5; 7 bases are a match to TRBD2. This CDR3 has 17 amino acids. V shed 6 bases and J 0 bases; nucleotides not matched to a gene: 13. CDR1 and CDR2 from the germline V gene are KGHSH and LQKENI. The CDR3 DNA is TGTGCCAGCTCCCCCGCATCGACTAGCCGATACCAAGAGACCCAGTACTTC. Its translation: CASSPASTSRYQETQYF.

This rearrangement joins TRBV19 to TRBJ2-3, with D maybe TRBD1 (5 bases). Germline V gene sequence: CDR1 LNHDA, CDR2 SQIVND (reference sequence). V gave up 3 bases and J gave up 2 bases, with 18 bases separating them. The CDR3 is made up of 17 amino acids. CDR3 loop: CASSMEWGKPDTDTQYF. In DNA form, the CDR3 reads TGTGCCAGTAGTATGGAGTGGGGCAAACCCGACACAGATACGCAGTATTTT.

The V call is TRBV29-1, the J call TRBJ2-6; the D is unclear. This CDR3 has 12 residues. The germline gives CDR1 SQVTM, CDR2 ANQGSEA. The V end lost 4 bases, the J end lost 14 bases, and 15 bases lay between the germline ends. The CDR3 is CSVGSEKGILTF. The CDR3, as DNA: TGCAGCGTTGGGTCGGAGAAGGGCATCCTGACTTTC.

This CDR3 is CASSNRDRENSPLHF. The CDR3 nucleotides read TGTGCCAGCAGTAACCGGGACAGGGAAAATTCACCCCTCCACTTT. The gene calls are TRBV6-1 and TRBJ1-6, with 9 bases aligning to TRBD1. The CDR3 covers 15 residues. Germline CDR1 is MNHNS and CDR2 is SASEGT. Trimming at V came to 5 bases and at J to 7 bases, leaving 6 bases not matched to a gene.

The CDR3 reads CASSSNPGQSGYGYTF. As DNA, the CDR3 is TGTGCCAGCAGTTCCAACCCCGGACAGTCAGGCTATGGCTACACCTTC. The chain employs TRBV6-6 and TRBJ1-2, with D perhaps TRBD1 (6 bases). The germline V gene has CDR1 MNHNY and CDR2 SVGAGI (reference sequence). Trimming took 4 bases from V and 4 from J, leaving 19 bases between them. The CDR3 is 16 residues long.

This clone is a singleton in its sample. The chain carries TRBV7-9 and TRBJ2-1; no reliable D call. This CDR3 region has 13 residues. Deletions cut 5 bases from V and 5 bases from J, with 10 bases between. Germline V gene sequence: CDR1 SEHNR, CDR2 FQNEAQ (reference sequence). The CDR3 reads CASSPPVNNEQFF. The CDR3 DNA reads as TGTGCCAGCAGCCCACCGGTTAACAATGAGCAGTTCTTC.

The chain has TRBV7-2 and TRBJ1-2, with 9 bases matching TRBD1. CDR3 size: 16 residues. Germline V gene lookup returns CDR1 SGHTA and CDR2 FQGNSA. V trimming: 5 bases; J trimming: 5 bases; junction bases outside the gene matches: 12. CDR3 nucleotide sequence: TGTGCCAGCAGCGCCGATTCCGCCGGGACAGGGTATGGCTACACCTTC. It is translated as CASSADSAGTGYGYTF.

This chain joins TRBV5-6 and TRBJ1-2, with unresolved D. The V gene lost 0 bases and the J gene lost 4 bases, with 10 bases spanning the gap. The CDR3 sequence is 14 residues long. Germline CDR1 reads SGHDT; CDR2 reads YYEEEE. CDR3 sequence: CASSLAQLGYGYTF. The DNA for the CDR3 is TGTGCCAGCAGCTTGGCCCAGCTCGGCTATGGCTACACCTTC.

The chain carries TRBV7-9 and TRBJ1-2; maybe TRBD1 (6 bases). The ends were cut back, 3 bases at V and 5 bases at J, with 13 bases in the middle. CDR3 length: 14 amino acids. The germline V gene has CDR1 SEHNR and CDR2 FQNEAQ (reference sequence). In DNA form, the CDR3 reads TGTGCCAGCAGCTTTTCTGGGACATCTTATGGCTACACCTTC. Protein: CASSFSGTSYGYTF.

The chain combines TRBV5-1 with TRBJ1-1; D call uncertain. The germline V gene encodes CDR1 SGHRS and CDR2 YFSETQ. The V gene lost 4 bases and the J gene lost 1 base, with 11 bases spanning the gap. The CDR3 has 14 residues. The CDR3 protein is CASSPQSANTEAFF. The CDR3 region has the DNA TGCGCCAGCAGCCCCCAGTCAGCGAACACTGAAGCTTTCTTT.

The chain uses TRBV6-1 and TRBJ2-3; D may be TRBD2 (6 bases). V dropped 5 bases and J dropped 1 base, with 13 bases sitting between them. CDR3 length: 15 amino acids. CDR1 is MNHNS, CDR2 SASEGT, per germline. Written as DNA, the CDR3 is TGTGCCAGCAGTCTAAAAGGGGAGGGCACAGATACGCAGTATTTT. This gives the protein CASSLKGEGTDTQYF.

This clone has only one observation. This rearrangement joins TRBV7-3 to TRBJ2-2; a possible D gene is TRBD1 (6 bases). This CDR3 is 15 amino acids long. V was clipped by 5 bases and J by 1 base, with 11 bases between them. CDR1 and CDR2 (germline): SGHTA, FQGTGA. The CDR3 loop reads CASSPGQLNTGELFF. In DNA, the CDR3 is TGTGCCAGCAGCCCCGGACAGTTGAACACCGGGGAGCTGTTTTTT. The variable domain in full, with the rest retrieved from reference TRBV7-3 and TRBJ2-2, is GAGVSQTPSNKVTEKGKYVELRCDPISGHTALYWYRQSLGQGPEFLIYFQGTGAADDSGLPNDRFFAVRPEGSVSTLKIQRTERGDSAVYLCASSPGQLNTGELFFGEGSRLTVL.

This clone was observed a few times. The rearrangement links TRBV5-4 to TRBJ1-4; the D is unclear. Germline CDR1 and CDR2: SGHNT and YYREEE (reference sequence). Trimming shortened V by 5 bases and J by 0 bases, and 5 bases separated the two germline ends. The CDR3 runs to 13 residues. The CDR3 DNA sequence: TGTGCCAGCAGTGGAGCAACTAATGAAAAACTGTTTTTT. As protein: CASSGATNEKLFF.

The CDR3: CASSPSLVDYNEQFF. The CDR3 nucleotides read TGTGCCAGCTCACCATCTTTAGTTGATTACAATGAGCAGTTCTTC. The gene calls are TRBV18 and TRBJ2-1; D uncertain. CDR3 length: 15 residues. The germline gives CDR1 KGHSH, CDR2 LQKENI. Trimming pared 2 bases from V and 4 bases from J, leaving 12 bases between.

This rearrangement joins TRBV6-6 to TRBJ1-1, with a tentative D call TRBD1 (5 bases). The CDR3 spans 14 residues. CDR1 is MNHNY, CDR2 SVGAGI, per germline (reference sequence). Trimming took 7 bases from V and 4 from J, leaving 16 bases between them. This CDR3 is CASNRDSLGTEAFF. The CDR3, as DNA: TGTGCCAGCAACCGGGACTCCCTGGGCACTGAAGCTTTCTTT.

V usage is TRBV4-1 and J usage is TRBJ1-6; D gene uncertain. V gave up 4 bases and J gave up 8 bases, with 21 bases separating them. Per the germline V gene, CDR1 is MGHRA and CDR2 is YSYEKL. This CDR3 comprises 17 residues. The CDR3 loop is CASSPNLRQAEHSPLHF. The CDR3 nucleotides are TGCGCCAGCAGCCCAAACCTTAGGCAGGCGGAACATTCACCCCTCCACTTT.

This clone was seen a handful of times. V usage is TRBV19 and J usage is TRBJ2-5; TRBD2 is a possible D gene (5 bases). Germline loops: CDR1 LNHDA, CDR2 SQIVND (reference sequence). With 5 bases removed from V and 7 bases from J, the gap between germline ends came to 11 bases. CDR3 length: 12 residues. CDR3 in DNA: TGTGCCAGTAGTCGGGGTCCGGGGACCCAGTACTTC. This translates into CASSRGPGTQYF.

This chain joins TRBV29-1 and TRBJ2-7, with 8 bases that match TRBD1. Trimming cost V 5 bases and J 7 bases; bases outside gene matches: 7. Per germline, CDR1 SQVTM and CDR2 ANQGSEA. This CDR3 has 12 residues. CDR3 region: CSVQQGVDEQYF. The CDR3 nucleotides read TGCAGCGTTCAACAGGGGGTTGATGAGCAGTACTTC.

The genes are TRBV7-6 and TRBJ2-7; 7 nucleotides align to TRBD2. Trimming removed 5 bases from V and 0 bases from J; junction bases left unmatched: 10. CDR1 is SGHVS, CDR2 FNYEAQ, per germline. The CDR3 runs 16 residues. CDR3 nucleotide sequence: TGTGCCAGCAGCAAAGGGGCTAGCGGAATCTCCTACGAGCAGTACTTC. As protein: CASSKGASGISYEQYF.

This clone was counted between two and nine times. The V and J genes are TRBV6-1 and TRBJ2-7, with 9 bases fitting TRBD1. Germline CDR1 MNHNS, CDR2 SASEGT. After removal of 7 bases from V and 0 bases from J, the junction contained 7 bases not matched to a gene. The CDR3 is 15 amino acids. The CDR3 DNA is TGTGCCAGCACCCCGACAGGGGGAAGCTCCTACGAGCAGTACTTC. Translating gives CASTPTGGSSYEQYF.

The DNA of the CDR3 is TGCGCCAGCAGCTTGGGGGCAGAAGCCTCTGGAAACACCATATATTTT. It encodes CASSLGAEASGNTIYF. V usage is TRBV5-1 and J usage is TRBJ1-3; D unresolved. This CDR3 is 16 amino acids long. Trimming stripped 0 bases from V and 0 bases from J, with 10 bases between. Germline CDR1 and CDR2: SGHRS and YFSETQ.

CDR3 nucleotides: TGTGCCAGCAGGCTCCAGGGGGCCGATACGCAGTATTTT. The encoded protein is CASRLQGADTQYF. The chain combines TRBV13 with TRBJ2-3; 8 nucleotides line up with TRBD1. CDR1 PRHDT and CDR2 FYEKMQ come from the germline V gene (reference sequence). The CDR3 consists of 13 residues. V was clipped by 6 bases and J by 6 bases; unmatched bases: 5.

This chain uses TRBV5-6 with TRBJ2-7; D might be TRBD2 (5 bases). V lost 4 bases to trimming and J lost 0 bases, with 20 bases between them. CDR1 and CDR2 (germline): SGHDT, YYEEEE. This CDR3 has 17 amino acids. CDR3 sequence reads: CASSPSLGVAPSYEQYF. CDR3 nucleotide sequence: TGTGCCAGCAGCCCCAGCCTCGGGGTAGCGCCCTCCTACGAGCAGTACTTC.

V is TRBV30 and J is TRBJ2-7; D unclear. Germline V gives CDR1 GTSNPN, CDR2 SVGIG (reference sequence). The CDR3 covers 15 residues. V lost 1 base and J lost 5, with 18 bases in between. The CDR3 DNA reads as TGTGCCTGGAGTGCGGGCAGGACCCCCTTCGACGAGCAGTACTTC. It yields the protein CAWSAGRTPFDEQYF.

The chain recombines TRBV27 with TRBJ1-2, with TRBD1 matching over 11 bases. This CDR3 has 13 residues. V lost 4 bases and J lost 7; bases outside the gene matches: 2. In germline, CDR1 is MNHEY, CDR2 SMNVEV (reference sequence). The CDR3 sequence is CASSSGQGGGYTF. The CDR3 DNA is TGTGCCAGCAGTTCGGGACAGGGGGGTGGCTACACCTTC.

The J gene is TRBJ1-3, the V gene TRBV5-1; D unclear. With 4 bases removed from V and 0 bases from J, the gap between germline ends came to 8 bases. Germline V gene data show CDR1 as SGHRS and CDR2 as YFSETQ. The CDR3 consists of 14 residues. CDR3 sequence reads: CASSMGSSGNTIYF. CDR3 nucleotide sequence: TGCGCCAGCAGCATGGGGTCCTCTGGAAACACCATATATTTT.

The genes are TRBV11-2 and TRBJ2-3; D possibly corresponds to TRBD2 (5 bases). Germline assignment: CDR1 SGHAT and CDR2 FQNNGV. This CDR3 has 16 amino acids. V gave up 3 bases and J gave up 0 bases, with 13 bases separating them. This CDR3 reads CASSFGLWTSTDTQYF. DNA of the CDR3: TGTGCCAGCAGCTTCGGATTGTGGACTAGCACAGATACGCAGTATTTT. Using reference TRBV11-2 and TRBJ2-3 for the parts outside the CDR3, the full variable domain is EAGVAQSPRYKIIEKRQSVAFWCNPISGHATLYWYQQILGQGPKLLIQFQNNGVVDDSQLPKDRFSAERLKGVDSTLKIQPAKLEDSAVYLCASSFGLWTSTDTQYFGPGTRLTVL.